This T cell receptor beta chain was identified during a study of blood T cell repertoires in COVID-19. Study-level information: The samples span acute and convalescent COVID-19 from the United States, Italy and Spain. Sample material is recorded as cDNA or gDNA derived from T cells, B-cell-depleted T cells, or PBMCs.

The V segment lost 5 bases and the J segment 0 bases; nucleotides outside the gene matches: 6. The CDR3 length is 15 residues. CDR1 MNHNY and CDR2 SVGAGI come from the germline V gene (reference sequence). As originally analysed: Reference gene primers were amplified, and this amplification served to estimate nucleated cell counts. TCRdb's table, derived via immunoSEQ multiplex PCR, lists solely in-frame clones and lacks some. That table supplies the V and J calls and clone size; D and trimming were determined from the DNA. This table holds fewer than 150,000 clones, roughly three quarters found once.

V and J are TRBV6-6 and TRBJ2-5; 7 bases align to TRBD1. This receptor was obtained from a man aged 80 or over with acute or convalescent COVID-19. The sample was peripheral blood. The CDR3 region has the DNA TGTGCCAGCAGTACACCTGGGACAGACCAAGAGACCCAGTACTTC. It is translated as CASSTPGTDQETQYF.